The 27 T cell receptor beta chains below all came from one sample that was sequenced in a study of breast tumors, draining lymph nodes, adjacent tissues. TCRdb itself ran the multiplex PCR reads through MiXCR, one entry per CDR3 protein. The data contain about 140,000 distinct CDR3 sequences, 30% to 35% of them singletons. The lymph nodes were axillary draining lymph nodes from breast cancer patients. The sample was axillary lymph node tissue. All receptors come from a female donor with breast cancer. Some clones in this sample may be carry-over from other donors' samples.

In this sample, this clonotype turned up many times. The chain couples TRBV3-1 to TRBJ2-2; D call uncertain. This CDR3 has 13 residues. The germline V and J ends were trimmed by 3 bases and 2 bases, with 4 bases remaining between them. CDR1 is LGHDT, CDR2 YNNKEL, per germline (reference sequence). In DNA form, the CDR3 reads TGTGCCAGCAGCCATTATAACACCGGGGAGCTGTTTTTT. Protein sequence: CASSHYNTGELFF.

This clonotype was detected ten times or more. The rearrangement uses TRBV10-2 and TRBJ1-2; the D is unclear. This CDR3 has 12 residues. From germline, CDR1 is WSHSY and CDR2 SAAADI. Trimming shortened V by 6 bases and J by 7 bases, and 12 bases separated the two germline ends. DNA for the CDR3: TGCGCCAGCAGCGAAGACGCGGGTGGCTACACCTTC. Its protein is CASSEDAGGYTF.

This clonotype appeared many times. The rearrangement joins TRBV10-1 to TRBJ2-5; no clear D gene. V lost 3 bases to trimming and J lost 4 bases, with 12 bases between them. There are 14 residues in the CDR3. Per germline, CDR1 WNHNN and CDR2 SYGVQD (reference sequence). CDR3 nucleotides: TGCGCCAGCAGTGACCGCGCACCACCAGAGACCCAGTACTTC. Translated: CASSDRAPPETQYF.

This clonotype was observed many times. This chain connects TRBV30 to TRBJ2-2; possible D gene TRBD2, 6 bases. CDR3 length equals 15 residues. V was trimmed by 0 bases and J by 0 bases, leaving 8 bases between them. The germline gives CDR1 GTSNPN, CDR2 SVGIG (reference sequence). The CDR3: CAWSVGSPNTGELFF. The CDR3 nucleotides read TGTGCCTGGAGTGTCGGGAGCCCGAACACCGGGGAGCTGTTTTTT.

This clonotype came up many times. The rearrangement links TRBV27 to TRBJ2-5; no firm D call. Looked up from germline, CDR1 is MNHEY and CDR2 is SMNVEV (reference sequence). Trimming removed 5 bases at V and 3 bases at J, with 10 bases between. This CDR3 is 13 amino acids long. The CDR3 spells CASSNYPEETQYF. In DNA form, the CDR3 reads TGTGCCAGCAGTAATTACCCCGAAGAGACCCAGTACTTC.

Details on this clonotype: The germline gene is not matched at one end of the junction; a read error may be the cause. This sequence joins TRBV7-9 and TRBJ1-6; D remains unclear. Per the germline V gene, CDR1 is SEHNR and CDR2 is FQNEAQ (reference sequence). The CDR3 loop spans 8 amino acids. The CDR3 here is CASSLPPF. CDR3 bases: TGTGCCAGCAGCTTACCCCCCTTT.

This clonotype came up many times. The V call is TRBV20-1, the J call TRBJ1-2; TRBD1 is a possible D gene (5 bases). The CDR3 covers 13 residues. The germline V and J ends were trimmed by 6 bases and 2 bases, with 13 bases remaining between them. Germline V lookup: CDR1 DFQATT, CDR2 SNEGSKA (reference sequence). This CDR3 reads CSALTGLNYGYTF. CDR3 in DNA: TGCAGTGCACTAACAGGTCTAAACTATGGCTACACCTTC.

Many counts were recorded for this clonotype. The chain couples TRBV6-5 to TRBJ1-6; TRBD1 matches 7 bases. Germline V gene data show CDR1 as MNHEY and CDR2 as SVGAGI. V lost 3 bases and J lost 14; bases outside the gene matches: 10. The length of the CDR3 is 14 residues. Here the CDR3 DNA reads TGTGCCAGCAGTTATATTACAGGGGAAAGAACCCTCCACTTT. It specifies CASSYITGERTLHF.

With respect to this clonotype: This sequence may be a read error, since a much larger clone differs from it by one base. The chain uses TRBV28 and TRBJ1-5; D may be TRBD1 (5 bases). The V gene lost 6 bases and the J gene lost 4 bases, with 19 bases spanning the gap. Germline V lookup: CDR1 MDHEN, CDR2 SYDVKM. The length of the CDR3 is 16 residues. The DNA for the CDR3 is TGTGCCAGCAGAGCAGTTGTCAGGGTAGGGAATCAGCCCCAGCATTTT. Translating gives CASRAVVRVGNQPQHF.

This clonotype was detected many times. This chain connects TRBV5-1 to TRBJ2-4; no clear D. The CDR3 consists of 14 residues. Between the trimmed V and J ends, which lost 6 bases and 2 bases, there was a span of 12 bases. Germline V CDR1 and CDR2: SGHRS, YFSETQ. CDR3 nucleotide sequence: TGCGCCAGCATGGCAGACCCTACCAAAAACATTCAGTACTTC. Protein product: CASMADPTKNIQYF.

This clonotype was seen repeatedly, ten times or more. The chain recombines TRBV7-9 with TRBJ1-2; a possible D gene is TRBD1 (5 bases). This CDR3 region has 16 residues. The V and J ends lost 2 bases and 3 bases respectively, with 16 bases between them. CDR1 and CDR2 from the germline V gene are SEHNR and FQNEAQ (reference sequence). CDR3 protein: CASSLSGRLVYYGYTF. The CDR3 DNA reads TGTGCCAGCAGCTTATCGGGACGATTGGTATACTATGGCTACACCTTC.

As concerns this clonotype: A junction boundary mismatches the germline segment, possibly from a read error. This rearrangement joins TRBV2 to TRBJ1-2; D unclear. The germline CDR1 and CDR2 sequences are SNHLY and FYNNEI. The CDR3 is 14 residues long. The CDR3: CASSARGSGYGYAF. As DNA, the CDR3 is TGTGCCAGCAGTGCGAGAGGGTCGGGCTATGGCTACGCCTTC.

About this clonotype itself: The junction shows a germline mismatch at one end, possibly a read error. The chain employs TRBV24-1 and TRBJ2-1; TRBD1 is a possible D gene (6 bases). The CDR3 contains 15 residues. Germline V gene data show CDR1 as KGHDR and CDR2 as SFDVKD. The CDR3 protein is CATSTSRGSYNGQFF. The CDR3 nucleotides read TGTGCCACCAGTACAAGCAGGGGCTCCTACAATGGGCAGTTCTTC.

About this clonotype itself: One end of the junction is discordant with germline, which a read error may explain. The rearrangement links TRBV2 to TRBJ2-6, with D tentatively TRBD1 (6 bases). Looked up from germline, CDR1 is SNHLY and CDR2 is FYNNEI. The CDR3 consists of 12 residues. CDR3 in DNA: TGTGCCAGCAGTGAACCCAGGACAGCTGAAGCTTTC. It encodes CASSEPRTAEAF.

The chain carries TRBV30 and TRBJ1-5, with D maybe TRBD1 (5 bases). Germline V gene sequence: CDR1 GTSNPN, CDR2 SVGIG (reference sequence). There are 14 residues in the CDR3. Deletions cut 2 bases from V and 2 bases from J, with 10 bases between. In nucleotides, the CDR3 is TGTGCCTGGAGTATCGGGACGGGCAATCAGCCCCAGCATTTT. Translation: CAWSIGTGNQPQHF.

This clonotype appeared many times. The CDR3 nucleotides are TGTGCCAGCAGCAAACCCCCGACAGGGGTTGGTGGGGCCAACGTCCTGACTTTC. This translates into CASSKPPTGVGGANVLTF. The chain joins TRBV7-3 to TRBJ2-6, with 8 bases identical to TRBD1. The CDR3 spans 18 residues. CDR1 is SGHTA, CDR2 FQGTGA, per germline. The J segment lost 3 bases and the V segment lost 5 bases, leaving 12 bases of the junction unmatched.

This chain connects TRBV5-1 to TRBJ1-2, with unresolved D. This CDR3 region has 13 residues. V was shortened by 3 bases and J by 3 bases, with 9 bases between the two germline ends. The germline gives CDR1 SGHRS, CDR2 YFSETQ. CDR3 nucleotide sequence: TGCGCCAGCAGCTACCGGGTGGACTATGGCTACACCTTC. This sequence encodes CASSYRVDYGYTF.

At least ten counts were recorded for this clonotype. This may be a read error, as it is one base from a much larger clone. The rearrangement uses TRBV20-1 and TRBJ2-2; D is possibly TRBD2 (6 bases). The germline V gene encodes CDR1 DFQATT and CDR2 SNEGSKA (reference sequence). This CDR3 region has 12 residues. CDR3 sequence: CSARGNAGGLFF. The CDR3, as DNA: TGCAGTGCTAGGGGCAATGCCGGGGGGCTGTTTTTT.

This clonotype has ten or more counts. This rearrangement joins TRBV19 to TRBJ1-6, with TRBD1 as a possible D gene (6 bases). Germline V gives CDR1 LNHDA, CDR2 SQIVND (reference sequence). This CDR3 is built from 13 residues. Trimming left V 3 bases short and J 14 bases short, with 14 bases between. DNA of the CDR3: TGTGCCAGTAGTATGGGGGCGGCAGTCACCCTCCACTTT. Translation gives CASSMGAAVTLHF.

The chain joins TRBV2 to TRBJ1-5, with 10 nucleotides matching TRBD1. The CDR3 spans 14 residues. CDR1 and CDR2 (germline): SNHLY, FYNNEI. The V and J ends lost 2 bases and 6 bases, in that order; junction bases with no gene match: 1. The CDR3 bases are TGTGCCAGCAGTGAAAGGACAGGGGGTCAGCCCCAGCATTTT. This gives the protein CASSERTGGQPQHF.

Of note for this clonotype: At one boundary the junction diverges from the germline segment, which might be a read error. The rearrangement links TRBV15 to TRBJ2-7; possibly TRBD2 for D (6 bases). The CDR3 totals 16 residues. From germline, CDR1 is LNHNV and CDR2 YYDKDF (reference sequence). The chain's CDR3 is CATSRDGEVTTGELYF. CDR3 coding DNA: TGTGCCACCAGCAGAGATGGGGAGGTAACCACCGGGGAGCTGTACTTC.

This clonotype was found many times. This chain joins TRBV5-1 and TRBJ2-2; 12 nucleotides agree with TRBD2. The CDR3 consists of 16 residues. Losses at the gene ends were 2 bases for V and 3 bases for J; bases not matched to a gene: 2. Germline V gives CDR1 SGHRS, CDR2 YFSETQ. This CDR3 is CASSLLAGGDTGELFF. The CDR3 nucleotides read TGCGCCAGCAGCTTACTAGCGGGGGGAGACACCGGGGAGCTGTTTTTT.

This clonotype was seen repeatedly, ten times or more. J is TRBJ2-5 and V is TRBV9; the D call may be TRBD1 or TRBD2 (6 bases each). The V gene's germline CDR1 is SGDLS and CDR2 YYNGEE. This CDR3 contains 15 residues. V lost 6 bases and J lost 3, with 18 bases in between. CDR3 coding DNA: TGTGCCAGCAACCTTGGAGGGGGGCTGGAAGAGACCCAGTACTTC. Translation gives CASNLGGGLEETQYF. Based on the CDR3 plus reference TRBV9 and TRBJ2-5, the full variable domain is DSGVTQTPKHLITATGQRVTLRCSPRSGDLSVYWYQQSLDQGLQFLIQYYNGEERAKGNILERFSAQQFPDLHSELNLSSLELGDSALYFCASNLGGGLEETQYFGPGTRLLVL.

This clonotype was counted ten times or more. V is TRBV20-1 and J is TRBJ1-2, with no clear D. CDR3 length: 11 residues. Trimming took 3 bases from V and 6 from J, leaving 8 bases between them. CDR1 DFQATT and CDR2 SNEGSKA come from the germline V gene (reference sequence). CDR3 DNA sequence: TGCAGTGCTAGTCCTGGGGATGGCTACACCTTC. Amino acids: CSASPGDGYTF.

The chain carries TRBV19 and TRBJ2-7; D is possibly TRBD1 or TRBD2 (5 bases each). The germline V gene encodes CDR1 LNHDA and CDR2 SQIVND (reference sequence). CDR3 size: 15 residues. The DNA for the CDR3 is TGCGCCAGTAGTAAGGGTTACGGGGACCTCTACGAGCAGTACGTC. Its protein product is CASSKGYGDLYEQYV.

The chain couples TRBV11-2 to TRBJ1-1, with D perhaps TRBD1 (5 bases). V was cut by 2 bases and J by 7 bases, with 11 bases left in between. The germline CDR1 and CDR2 sequences are SGHAT and FQNNGV. This CDR3 has 13 amino acids. This chain's CDR3 is CASSLTDRGEAFF. The CDR3 DNA reads as TGTGCCAGCAGCTTAACAGATAGGGGTGAAGCTTTCTTT.

This clonotype was recorded at least ten times. One base away lies a much larger clone, so this may be a sequencing read error. The V and J genes are TRBV20-1 and TRBJ1-2; unclear D gene. The CDR3 has 12 amino acids. Germline V gene data show CDR1 as DFQATT and CDR2 as SNEGSKA (reference sequence). For the CDR3, the DNA is TGCAGTGCTAGAGTACAGTTGGCTGGCTCCACCTTC. Protein product: CSARVQLAGSTF.